This TCR beta chain was sequenced for a study of T cells expressing NK-cell markers. cDNA encoding TCR beta was synthesized via 5'RACE template switching incorporating UMIs. TCRdb processed the 5' RACE reads again and assigns one entry to each CDR3 protein, with no DNA. In all, the sample yields almost 450,000 distinct CDR3 sequences. Germline V CDR1 and CDR2: KGHDR, SFDVKD. This CDR3 comprises 14 residues. Material for sequencing was blood T cells: a sorted CD56 or NKG2C T cell subset, CD4+ or CD8+ T cells, or bulk PBMC T cells (not recorded which). This chain connects TRBV24-1 to TRBJ2-3; TCRdb's D gene call, TRBD1, goes unchecked for lack of DNA. The sequence derives from a woman between 18 and 70 years old in good health. The CDR3 region is CATSEGVVPDTQYF.